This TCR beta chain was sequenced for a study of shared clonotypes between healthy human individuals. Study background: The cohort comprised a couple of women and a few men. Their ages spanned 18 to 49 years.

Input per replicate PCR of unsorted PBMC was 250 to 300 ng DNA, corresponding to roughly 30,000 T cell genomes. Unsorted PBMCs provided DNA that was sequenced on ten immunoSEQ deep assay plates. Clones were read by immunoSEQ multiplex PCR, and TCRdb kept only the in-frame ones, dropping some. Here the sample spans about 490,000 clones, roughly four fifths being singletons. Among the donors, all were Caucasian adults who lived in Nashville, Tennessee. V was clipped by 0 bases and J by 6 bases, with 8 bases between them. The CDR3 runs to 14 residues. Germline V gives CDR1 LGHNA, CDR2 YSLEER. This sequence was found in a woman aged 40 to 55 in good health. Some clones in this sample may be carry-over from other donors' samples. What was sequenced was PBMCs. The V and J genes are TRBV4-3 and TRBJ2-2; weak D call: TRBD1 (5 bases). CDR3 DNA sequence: TGCGCCAGCAGCCAAGACCTGGGGCCCGGGGAGCTGTTTTTT. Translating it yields CASSQDLGPGELFF.